These T cell receptor beta chains were read from a single sample in a study of lymphopenia after photon versus proton radiotherapy. The repertoire was sequenced with immunoSEQ multiplex PCR; TCRdb's copy has only in-frame clones and lacks some. Among 150,000 to 200,000 clones listed, 70% to 90% were seen once. The sample here was peripheral blood, taken from a patient treated with photon-based radiotherapy. Receptors originate from a man in his fifties or sixties with gastric cancer. Both conserved end residues are part of each CDR3. Each record gives: clone size, V gene, D gene, J gene, CDR3 protein. A D gene is named only where the DNA matches it firmly. Clone size is shown for a subset of rows, as once, few, many or a class of expanded clone.

-	TRBV7-6	-	TRBJ1-5	CASSPSGGSSNQPQHF
-	TRBV5-1	-	TRBJ2-5	CASSLDSGRQETQYF
-	TRBV11-2	TRBD2	TRBJ2-2	CASSLGRRTSENTGELFF
few	TRBV6-5	-	TRBJ1-4	CASSLRGHGNEKLFF
-	TRBV5-1	-	TRBJ2-2	CASSLVSGATNTGELFF
-	TRBV4-3	-	TRBJ1-2	CASSQDYSVPNYGYTF
-	TRBV19	-	TRBJ2-3	CASSIGVGRSTDTQYF
-	TRBV7-8	-	TRBJ1-1	CASSFEGGMNTEAFF
once	TRBV10-2	TRBD1	TRBJ1-3	CASSPGQTGNTIYF
-	TRBV15	-	TRBJ1-1	CATSRDPGLNTEAFF
-	TRBV7-3	-	TRBJ2-3	CASSLSTDTQYF
-	TRBV19	TRBD2	TRBJ2-2	CASRLPGGIHGELFF
-	TRBV7-2	-	TRBJ1-1	CASSLLQDTEAFF
-	TRBV11-3	-	TRBJ2-1	CASSFGGRRAGEQFF
-	TRBV5-8	TRBD2	TRBJ2-1	CASSLRISGRAYNEQFF
-	TRBV5-5	-	TRBJ2-3	CASSLAPGLGTDTQYF
-	TRBV28	TRBD1	TRBJ2-7	CASIHRGVSYEQYF
-	TRBV6-6	TRBD1	TRBJ2-7	CASASPPGQSSYEQYF
once	TRBV18	-	TRBJ2-4	CASSPVSSGKNIQYF
once	TRBV5-6	-	TRBJ2-5	CASSLETSMETQYF
-	TRBV27	-	TRBJ2-1	CASSSKRTILYNEQFF
-	TRBV11-2	-	TRBJ2-7	CASSALREQYF
-	TRBV25-1	TRBD1	TRBJ2-5	CASRPGQGGGETQYF
-	TRBV29-1	TRBD1	TRBJ2-3	CSVNRGPSTDTQYF
-	TRBV5-1	-	TRBJ2-1	CASSWVAVATYNEQFF
-	TRBV5-6	TRBD2	TRBJ2-1	CASSFEGRGLAGYNEQFF
-	TRBV13	TRBD2	TRBJ2-2	CASSLRLAGGGTGELFF
few	TRBV5-4	-	TRBJ2-2	CASSLRRWGTGELFF
-	TRBV2	-	TRBJ1-2	CASSAQLTETVLYGYTF
many	TRBV30	-	TRBJ2-1	CAWSGGGVTYNEQFF
once	TRBV28	TRBD1	TRBJ2-2	CASRPDRLNTGELFF
-	TRBV4-1	-	TRBJ2-7	CASSQEVGGSYEQYF
-	TRBV15	-	TRBJ1-1	CATSREGAVNTEAFF
-	TRBV6-1	TRBD1	TRBJ2-4	CASREPGTGKNIQYF
-	TRBV7-2	-	TRBJ1-5	CASSLNLNQPQHF
once	TRBV10-3	-	TRBJ2-1	CAISEGANAYNEQFF
-	TRBV4-3	TRBD2	TRBJ2-6	CASSQGASGSTGANVLTF
-	TRBV6-1	-	TRBJ1-2	CASSEDTGLYGYTF
once	TRBV29-1	-	TRBJ2-2	CSVDVRQGISTGELFF
-	TRBV18	-	TRBJ2-1	CASSPGVNEQFF
-	TRBV11-2	TRBD1	TRBJ2-7	CASSEDRSYEQYF
-	TRBV6-5	-	TRBJ2-5	CASSDPGRTQETQYF
-	TRBV19	-	TRBJ2-5	CASSINQETQYF
-	TRBV6-5	TRBD1	TRBJ2-7	CASSYSITGGSYEQYF
-	TRBV7-2	-	TRBJ2-1	CASSLLASYNEQFF